The clone carrying this T cell receptor beta chain was observed many times. The antigen is not known. The data were obtained in a study of spatial heterogeneity in lung cancer. Study summary: On average, each unique TCR and UMI combination appeared more than ten times in raw reads.

The time point denotes: sample taken at primary tumor resection. No cells were sorted before sequencing. The whole RNA sequenced was extracted from tumor, nontumor lung or frozen PBMC. TCRdb independently ran MiXCR on the 5' RACE reads; one entry per CDR3 protein. Of approximately 25,000 distinct CDR3 sequences in the sample, about 3% were seen once. V lost 2 bases and J 3 bases, leaving 3 bases between the germline ends. Germline V CDR1 and CDR2: SGHDN, FVKESK. The CDR3 spans 12 residues. Study results and limitations: TCRs found ubiquitously expanded in tumor appeared in blood more at resection than at follow-up.

Sequencing used PBMCs, obtained at surgery. The clonotype comes from a female donor with early-stage non-small cell lung cancer. The chain uses TRBV14 and TRBJ2-3; D not certain. Here the CDR3 reads CASSQRTDTQYF. The CDR3 DNA reads as TGTGCCAGCAGCCAAAGGACAGATACGCAGTATTTT.